Sequencing of this TCR beta chain was carried out in a study of PD-L1 blockade in urothelial cancer. About the research overall: Bladder-origin urothelial cancer in males covered twenty-five of 29 patients. Previous chemotherapy exposure amounted to 0 to 3 regimens for patients. A median around 150,000 T cells were found in blood samples.

Only in-frame clones appear in the TCRdb table, and some are missing; sequencing was by immunoSEQ multiplex PCR. The sample yields over 30,000 clones, nearly 85% seen once. Time point defined: pretreatment peripheral blood. Germline assignment: CDR1 MNHNS and CDR2 SASEGT. Trimming removed 1 base from V and 0 bases from J; junction bases left unmatched: 1. This CDR3 region has 15 residues. The sequencing used PBMCs, collected around atezolizumab (anti-PD-L1) treatment. The sequence was collected from a man between 60 and 70 years old with urothelial cancer. The chain links TRBV6-1 to TRBJ2-5; TRBD1 aligns across 8 bases. The CDR3 here is CASSEGQGYQETQYF. The DNA for the CDR3 is TGTGCCAGCAGTGAAGGACAGGGGTACCAAGAGACCCAGTACTTC.